Included here is one T cell receptor (beta chain) sequence, with context. What it binds is unknown. This CDR3 has 13 residues. Germline V gene data show CDR1 as SGHRS and CDR2 as YFSETQ. V lost 4 bases to trimming and J lost 3 bases, with 7 bases between them. The data stem from a study of T cell responses to AZD1222 COVID-19 vaccine. At the level of the study: Pooling covered second doses at about 4 or about 12 weeks. Study outcomes and limitations: After the peak T cell response, and only then, were repertoires sampled. Clonal diversity may have been underestimated, and the donors were mostly white British, with more females than males.

Sequencing used immunoSEQ multiplex PCR; TCRdb keeps in-frame clones, though not all of them. Seen here are over 50,000 clones, roughly 89% observed once, and the top ten hold approximately 7.4%. This receptor was taken from an adult in good health. The chain joins TRBV5-1 to TRBJ2-2; D tentatively fits TRBD1 or TRBD2 (6 bases each). Sequencing was performed on peripheral blood, taken on day 0 of AZD1222 vaccination. CDR3 coding DNA: TGCGCCAGCAGCAGGGGGGACACCGGGGAGCTGTTTTTT. Protein sequence: CASSRGDTGELFF.